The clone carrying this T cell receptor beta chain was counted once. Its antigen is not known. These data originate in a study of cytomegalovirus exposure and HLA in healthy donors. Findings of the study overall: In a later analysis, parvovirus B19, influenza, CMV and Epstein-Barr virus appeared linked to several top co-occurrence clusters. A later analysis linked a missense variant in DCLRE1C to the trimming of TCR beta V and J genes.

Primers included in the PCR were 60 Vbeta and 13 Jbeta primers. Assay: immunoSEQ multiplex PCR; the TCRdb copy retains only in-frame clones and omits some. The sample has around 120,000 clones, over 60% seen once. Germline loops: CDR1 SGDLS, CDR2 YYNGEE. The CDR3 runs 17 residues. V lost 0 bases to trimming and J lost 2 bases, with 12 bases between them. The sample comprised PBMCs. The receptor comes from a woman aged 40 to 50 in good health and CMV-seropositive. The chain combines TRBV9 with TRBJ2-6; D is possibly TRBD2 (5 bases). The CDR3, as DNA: TGTGCCAGCAGCGTAGCTAATAGAGGGCCTGGGGCCAACGTCCTGACTTTC. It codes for CASSVANRGPGANVLTF.